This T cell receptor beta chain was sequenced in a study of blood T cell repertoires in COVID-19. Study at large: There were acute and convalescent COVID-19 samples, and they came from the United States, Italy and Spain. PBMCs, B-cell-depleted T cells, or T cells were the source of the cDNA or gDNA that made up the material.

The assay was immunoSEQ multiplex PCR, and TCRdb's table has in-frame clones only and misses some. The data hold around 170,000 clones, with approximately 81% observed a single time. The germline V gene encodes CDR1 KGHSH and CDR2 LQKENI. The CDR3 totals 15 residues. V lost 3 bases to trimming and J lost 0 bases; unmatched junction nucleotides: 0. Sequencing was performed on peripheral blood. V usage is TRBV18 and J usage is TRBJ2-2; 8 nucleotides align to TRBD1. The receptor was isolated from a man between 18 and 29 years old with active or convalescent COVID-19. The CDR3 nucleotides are TGTGCCAGCTCACCGGGACAGGCGAACACCGGGGAGCTGTTTTTT. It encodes CASSPGQANTGELFF. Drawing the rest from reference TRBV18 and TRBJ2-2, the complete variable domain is NAGVMQNPRHLVRRRGQEARLRCSPMKGHSHVYWYRQLPEEGLKFMVYLQKENIIDESGMPKERFSAEFPKEGPSILRIQQVVRGDSAAYFCASSPGQANTGELFFGEGSRLTVL.